This paragraph reports one T cell receptor beta chain. The antigen is unknown. This sample is part of a study of T cells after yellow fever vaccination. The study's findings and limits: By day 5 rather than day 15, the secondary response had peaked, though it was weaker.

This CDR3 comprises 16 residues. Germline V gives CDR1 SGHRS, CDR2 YFSETQ. V was trimmed by 3 bases and J by 2 bases, leaving 17 bases between them. TCRdb recomputed calls from the 5' RACE reads with MiXCR, one row per CDR3 protein. Of about 550,000 distinct CDR3 sequences in the sample, under 25% were seen once. The chain is built from TRBV5-1 and TRBJ2-5; D is uncertain. This TCR was sampled from a man between 25 and 39 years old who received the YFV17D yellow fever vaccine. The source material was PBMCs, sampled 15 days after the yellow fever booster vaccination. CDR3 in amino acids: CASSSASNNPQETQYF. CDR3 bases: TGCGCCAGCAGCTCAGCTAGTAACAACCCTCAAGAGACCCAGTACTTC.